This T cell receptor (beta chain) was sequenced during a study of T-cell memory formation after mild COVID-19. 5'RACE with constant-segment primers yielded barcoded, UMI-tagged TCR alpha and TCR beta cDNA libraries. TCRdb called the 5' RACE reads again in MiXCR, with one record for every CDR3 protein. The table records roughly 340,000 distinct CDR3 sequences, roughly 20% of them present only once. The CDR3 runs 14 residues. V was clipped by 6 bases and J by 2 bases, with 16 bases between them. Germline assignment: CDR1 DFQATT and CDR2 SNEGSKA (reference sequence). This clonotype was obtained from a man aged 18 to 30 who had mild COVID-19 (a few samples of this study predate the infection). Cell type and time point are not known. The material sequenced was PBMCs or a T cell subset sorted from them (not recorded which). The J gene is TRBJ2-5, the V gene TRBV20-1; D could derive from TRBD1 or TRBD2 (6 bases each). The CDR3 nucleotides are TGCAGTGCAGGGGGTGGGACTCTGCAAGAGACCCAGTACTTC. The encoded protein is CSAGGGTLQETQYF.